This TCR beta chain came from a study of OX40 agonist ivuxolimab in advanced cancers. Overall study context: Checkpoint inhibitors had been given previously to under 50% of patients. Findings and limits, study-wide: More expanded clones were seen, on average, in CD8+ T cells than in CD4+.

Regarding this clone: Antigen specificity is unknown.

Libraries were prepared by immunoSEQ multiplex PCR; TCRdb keeps only in-frame clonotypes and omits some of them. The data contain around 18,000 clones, about 80% of them seen just once; the ten biggest clones take up roughly 13%. This CDR3 spans 14 amino acids. V was trimmed by 1 base and J by 4 bases, leaving 11 bases between them. Per germline, CDR1 MNHNS and CDR2 SASEGT. The chain uses TRBV6-1 and TRBJ2-7; D gene ambiguous. The sequencing here drew on CD4+ or CD8+ T cells sorted from blood, taken in a trial of the OX40 agonist ivuxolimab. This clonotype originated in an adult with an advanced solid tumor such as melanoma, head and neck, liver or kidney cancer. This chain's CDR3 is CASSEGFRGYEQYF. The DNA of the CDR3 is TGTGCCAGCAGTGAAGGTTTTCGAGGATACGAGCAGTACTTC.